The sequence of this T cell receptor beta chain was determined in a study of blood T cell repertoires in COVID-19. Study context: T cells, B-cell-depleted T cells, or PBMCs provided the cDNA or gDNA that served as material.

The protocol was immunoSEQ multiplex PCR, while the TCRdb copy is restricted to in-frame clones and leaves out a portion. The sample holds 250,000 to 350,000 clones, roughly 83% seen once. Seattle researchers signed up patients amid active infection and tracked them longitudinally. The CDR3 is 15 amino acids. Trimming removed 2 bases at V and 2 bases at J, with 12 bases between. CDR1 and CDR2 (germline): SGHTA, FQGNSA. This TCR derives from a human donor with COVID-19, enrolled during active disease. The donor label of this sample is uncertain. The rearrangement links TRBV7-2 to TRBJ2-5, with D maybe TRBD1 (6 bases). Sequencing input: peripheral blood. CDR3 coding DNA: TGTGCCAGCAGCTTAAGGAATGGACAGCAAGAGACCCAGTACTTC. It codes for CASSLRNGQQETQYF.